These 14 T cell receptor beta chains came from one sample sequenced in a study of PD-1 blockade in classical Hodgkin lymphoma. Assay: immunoSEQ multiplex PCR; the TCRdb copy retains only in-frame clones and omits some. The table has roughly 100,000 clones, 93% seen once; the top ten hold approximately 2%. Time point denoted: cycle 4 day 1 (C4D1), after five to seven weeks of nivolumab. Every patient had relapsed following autologous stem cell transplantation, and cohorts differed in brentuximab vedotin exposure. Here the sequenced sample was peripheral blood mononuclear cells (PBMCs), taken before the fourth cycle of nivolumab. The receptors here all came from a human donor with classical Hodgkin lymphoma.

V and J are TRBV25-1 and TRBJ2-7; D uncertain. Trimming removed 0 bases at V and 7 bases at J, with 13 bases between. The CDR3 is made up of 14 amino acids. Germline V gene lookup returns CDR1 MGHDK and CDR2 SYGVNS. Here the CDR3 DNA reads TGTGCCAGCAGTGAATATGGTGACCTTTGGGAGCAGTACTTC. Protein sequence: CASSEYGDLWEQYF.

The chain joins TRBV6-1 to TRBJ2-1, with TRBD2 matching 13 bases. V gave up 3 bases and J gave up 8 bases; unmatched junction bases: 7. The CDR3 runs to 16 residues. Germline-derived CDR1 and CDR2 are MNHNS and SASEGT. The CDR3 DNA follows: TGTGCCAGCAGTGAGGTCTGGACTAGCGGGAGATATGAGCAGTTCTTC. It specifies CASSEVWTSGRYEQFF.

V usage is TRBV28 and J usage is TRBJ2-2, with D possibly matching TRBD1 (5 bases). The CDR3 length is 14 residues. The V gene lost 6 bases and the J gene lost 1 base, with 9 bases spanning the gap. Germline V CDR1 and CDR2: MDHEN, SYDVKM. CDR3 sequence reads: CASRGQQNTGELFF. CDR3 coding DNA: TGTGCCAGCAGGGGGCAGCAGAACACCGGGGAGCTGTTTTTT. Looking up the rest from reference TRBV28 and TRBJ2-2 gives the full variable domain: DVKVTQSSRYLVKRTGEKVFLECVQDMDHENMFWYRQDPGLGLRLIYFSYDVKMKEKGDIPEGYSVSREKKERFSLILESASTNQTSMYLCASRGQQNTGELFFGEGSRLTVL.

This chain connects TRBV28 to TRBJ1-4, with D possibly TRBD1 on 6 matching bases. Looked up from germline, CDR1 is MDHEN and CDR2 is SYDVKM. V lost 5 bases and J lost 11, with 12 bases in between. This CDR3 region has 12 residues. CDR3 residues: CASSLQGTKLFF. As DNA, the CDR3 is TGTGCCAGCAGTCTCCAGGGGACGAAACTGTTTTTT. Full variable domain (outside the CDR3, taken from reference TRBV28 and TRBJ1-4): DVKVTQSSRYLVKRTGEKVFLECVQDMDHENMFWYRQDPGLGLRLIYFSYDVKMKEKGDIPEGYSVSREKKERFSLILESASTNQTSMYLCASSLQGTKLFFGSGTQLSVL.

The chain links TRBV29-1 to TRBJ1-2; weak D call: TRBD1 (6 bases). CDR3 length: 14 residues. The germline V gene has CDR1 SQVTM and CDR2 ANQGSEA. Trimming removed 2 bases at V and 4 bases at J, with 14 bases between. The CDR3 is CSVESRGAGYGYTF. The CDR3 DNA sequence: TGCAGCGTTGAATCCCGGGGGGCAGGCTATGGCTACACCTTC.

The V call is TRBV11-2, the J call TRBJ1-1; D possibly corresponds to TRBD1 (5 bases). CDR1 and CDR2 from the germline V gene are SGHAT and FQNNGV. Deletions cut 3 bases from V and 11 bases from J, with 10 bases between. The CDR3 is 11 residues long. The CDR3 sequence is CASSFGGEAFF. DNA of the CDR3: TGTGCCAGCAGCTTTGGAGGGGAGGCTTTCTTT.

CDR3 nucleotide sequence: TGTGCCAGCAGCTTACGGTGGACAGGGTCCTACAATGAGCAGTTCTTC. This gives the protein CASSLRWTGSYNEQFF. This chain links TRBV7-9 with TRBJ2-1; the match to TRBD1 covers 8 bases. With V trimmed by 2 bases and J by 1 base, 4 bases remained unmatched. The CDR3 consists of 16 residues. Germline values: CDR1 SEHNR, CDR2 FQNEAQ (reference sequence).

The rearrangement links TRBV4-1 to TRBJ1-2, with no clear D. The germline CDR1 and CDR2 sequences are MGHRA and YSYEKL. The CDR3 contains 16 residues. V dropped 4 bases and J dropped 2 bases, with 17 bases sitting between them. This CDR3 reads CASSLFIQSLNYGYTF. As DNA, the CDR3 is TGCGCCAGCAGCCTTTTTATACAGTCTCTCAACTATGGCTACACCTTC.

This chain links TRBV6-1 with TRBJ2-7; D unresolved. Between the trimmed V and J ends, which lost 2 bases and 2 bases, there was a span of 10 bases. The V gene's germline CDR1 is MNHNS and CDR2 SASEGT. This CDR3 has 14 amino acids. The CDR3 here is CASSESRITYEQYF. CDR3 in DNA: TGTGCCAGCAGTGAATCGCGAATAACCTACGAGCAGTACTTC.

The J gene is TRBJ2-4, the V gene TRBV7-2; D not resolved. There are 15 residues in the CDR3. Germline loops: CDR1 SGHTA, CDR2 FQGNSA. With 7 bases removed from V and 6 bases from J, the gap between germline ends came to 19 bases. CDR3 DNA: TGTGCCAGCACCTCTTTGGTTGCTAGTACAAACATTCAGTACTTC. Translating gives CASTSLVASTNIQYF.

The chain uses TRBV19 and TRBJ1-1, with D hard to call. This CDR3 spans 13 amino acids. V gave up 5 bases and J gave up 1 base, with 8 bases separating them. Germline V CDR1 and CDR2: LNHDA, SQIVND (reference sequence). CDR3 in DNA: TGTGCCAGTAGTCTTACACAGAACACTGAAGCTTTCTTT. The encoded protein is CASSLTQNTEAFF.

The V and J genes are TRBV30 and TRBJ2-7; D is ambiguous. The CDR3 is made up of 13 amino acids. Between the trimmed V and J ends, which lost 5 bases and 2 bases, there was a span of 13 bases. Germline lookup yields CDR1 GTSNPN and CDR2 SVGIG (reference sequence). CDR3 sequence: CAWADVDPYEQYF. The CDR3 DNA reads TGTGCCTGGGCAGACGTGGATCCCTACGAGCAGTACTTC.

The rearrangement joins TRBV28 to TRBJ2-7; TRBD1 aligns across 9 bases. Germline V lookup: CDR1 MDHEN, CDR2 SYDVKM. With 6 bases clipped from V and 6 bases from J, the junction kept 9 bases outside the gene matches. The CDR3 loop spans 14 amino acids. The CDR3 nucleotides are TGTGCCAGCAGCAAATCCGGGACAGGGCGCGAGCAGTACTTC. This encodes CASSKSGTGREQYF.

This chain links TRBV27 with TRBJ2-5; D may be TRBD1 or TRBD2 (5 bases each). The CDR3 has 15 residues. V lost 1 base and J lost 2, with 11 bases in between. Germline V gene sequence: CDR1 MNHEY, CDR2 SMNVEV (reference sequence). The CDR3 region has the DNA TGTGCCAGCAGTTTATGGCCGGGGCCACAAGAGACCCAGTACTTC. It is translated as CASSLWPGPQETQYF.